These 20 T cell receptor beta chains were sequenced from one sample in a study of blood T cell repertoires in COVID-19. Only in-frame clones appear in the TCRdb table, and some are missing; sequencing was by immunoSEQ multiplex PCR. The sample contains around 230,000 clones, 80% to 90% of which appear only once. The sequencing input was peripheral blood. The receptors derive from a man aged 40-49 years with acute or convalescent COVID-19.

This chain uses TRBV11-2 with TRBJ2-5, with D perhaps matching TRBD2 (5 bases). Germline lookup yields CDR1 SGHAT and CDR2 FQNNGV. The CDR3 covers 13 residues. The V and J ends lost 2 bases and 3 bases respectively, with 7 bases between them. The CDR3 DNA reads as TGTGCCAGCAGCTTACCCGGGAAAGAGACCCAGTACTTC. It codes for CASSLPGKETQYF.

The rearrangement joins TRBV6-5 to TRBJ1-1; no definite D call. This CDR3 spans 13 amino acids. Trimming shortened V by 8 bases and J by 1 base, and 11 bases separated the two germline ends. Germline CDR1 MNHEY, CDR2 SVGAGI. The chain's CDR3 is CASAFQKNTEAFF. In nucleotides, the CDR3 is TGTGCCAGCGCATTCCAGAAGAACACTGAAGCTTTCTTT.

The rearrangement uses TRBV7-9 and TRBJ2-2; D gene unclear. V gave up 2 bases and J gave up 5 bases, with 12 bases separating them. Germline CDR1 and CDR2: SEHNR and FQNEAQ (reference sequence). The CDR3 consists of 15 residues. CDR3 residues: CASSLREQPTGELFF. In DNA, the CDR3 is TGTGCCAGCAGCTTACGAGAACAGCCAACCGGGGAGCTGTTTTTT.

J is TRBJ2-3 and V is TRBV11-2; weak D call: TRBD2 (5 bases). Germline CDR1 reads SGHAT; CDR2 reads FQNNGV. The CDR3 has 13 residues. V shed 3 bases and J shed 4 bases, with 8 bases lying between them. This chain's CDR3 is CASSFLGADTQYF. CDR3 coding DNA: TGTGCCAGCAGCTTCCTCGGGGCAGATACGCAGTATTTT.

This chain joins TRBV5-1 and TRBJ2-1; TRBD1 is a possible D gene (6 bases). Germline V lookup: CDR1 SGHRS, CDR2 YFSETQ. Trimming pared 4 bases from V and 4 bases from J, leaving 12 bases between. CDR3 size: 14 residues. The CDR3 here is CASSLSGTYNEQFF. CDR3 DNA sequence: TGCGCCAGCAGCCTTTCCGGGACATACAATGAGCAGTTCTTC.

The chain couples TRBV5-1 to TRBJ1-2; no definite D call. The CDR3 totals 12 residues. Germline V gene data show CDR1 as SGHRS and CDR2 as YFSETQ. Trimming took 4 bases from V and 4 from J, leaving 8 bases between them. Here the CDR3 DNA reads TGCGCCAGCAGCCAAGACACCTATGGCTACACCTTC. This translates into CASSQDTYGYTF.

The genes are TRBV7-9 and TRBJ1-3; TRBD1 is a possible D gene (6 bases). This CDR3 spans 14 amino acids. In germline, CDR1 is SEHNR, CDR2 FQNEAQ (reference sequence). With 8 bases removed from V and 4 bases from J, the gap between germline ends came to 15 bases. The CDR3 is CASRGGAAGNTIYF. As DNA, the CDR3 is TGTGCCAGCCGCGGGGGGGCGGCCGGAAACACCATATATTTT.

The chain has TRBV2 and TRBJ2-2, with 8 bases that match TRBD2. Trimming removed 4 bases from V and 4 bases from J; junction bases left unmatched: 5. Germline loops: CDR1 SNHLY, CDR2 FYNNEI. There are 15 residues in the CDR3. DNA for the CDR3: TGTGCCAGCAGTGGCCCGGGGGGGAGCACCGGGGAGCTGTTTTTT. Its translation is CASSGPGGSTGELFF.

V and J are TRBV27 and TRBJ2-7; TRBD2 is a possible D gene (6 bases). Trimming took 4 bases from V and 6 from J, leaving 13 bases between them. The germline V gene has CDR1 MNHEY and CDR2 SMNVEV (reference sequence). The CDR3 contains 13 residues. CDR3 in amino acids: CASSSGTASEQYF. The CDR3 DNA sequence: TGTGCCAGCAGTTCCGGGACTGCCAGCGAGCAGTACTTC.

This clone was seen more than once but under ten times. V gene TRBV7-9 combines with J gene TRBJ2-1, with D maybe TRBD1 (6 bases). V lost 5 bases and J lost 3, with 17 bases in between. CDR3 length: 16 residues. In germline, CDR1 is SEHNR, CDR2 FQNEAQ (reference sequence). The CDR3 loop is CASSGGTTTLYNEQFF. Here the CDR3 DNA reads TGTGCCAGCAGCGGTGGGACAACTACTCTCTACAATGAGCAGTTCTTC.

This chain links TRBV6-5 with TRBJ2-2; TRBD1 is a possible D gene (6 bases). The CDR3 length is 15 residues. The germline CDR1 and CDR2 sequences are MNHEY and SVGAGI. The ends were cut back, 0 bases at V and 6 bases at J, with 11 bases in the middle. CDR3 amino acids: CASSYSSAGAGELFF. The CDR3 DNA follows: TGTGCCAGCAGTTACTCGTCAGCAGGGGCCGGGGAGCTGTTTTTT.

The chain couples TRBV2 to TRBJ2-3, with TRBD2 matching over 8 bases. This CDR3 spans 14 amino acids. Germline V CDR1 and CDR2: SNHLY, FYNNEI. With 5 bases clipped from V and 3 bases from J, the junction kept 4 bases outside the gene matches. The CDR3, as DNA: TGTGCCAGCAGTTCCGGGGGGGGGACAGATACGCAGTATTTT. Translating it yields CASSSGGGTDTQYF.

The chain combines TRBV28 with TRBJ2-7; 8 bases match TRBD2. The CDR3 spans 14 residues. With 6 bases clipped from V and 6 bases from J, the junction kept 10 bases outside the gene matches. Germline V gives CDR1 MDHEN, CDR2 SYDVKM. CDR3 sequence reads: CASSGGLEVPEQYF. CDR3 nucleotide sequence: TGTGCCAGCAGCGGGGGACTAGAAGTCCCCGAGCAGTACTTC. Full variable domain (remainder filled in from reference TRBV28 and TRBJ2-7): DVKVTQSSRYLVKRTGEKVFLECVQDMDHENMFWYRQDPGLGLRLIYFSYDVKMKEKGDIPEGYSVSREKKERFSLILESASTNQTSMYLCASSGGLEVPEQYFGPGTRLTVT.

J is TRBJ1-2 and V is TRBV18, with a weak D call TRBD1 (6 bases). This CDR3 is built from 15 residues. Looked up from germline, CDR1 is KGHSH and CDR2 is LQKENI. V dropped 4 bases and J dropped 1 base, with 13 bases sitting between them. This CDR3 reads CASSLGQLVNYGYTF. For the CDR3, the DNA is TGTGCCAGCTCACTCGGACAGCTCGTTAACTATGGCTACACCTTC.

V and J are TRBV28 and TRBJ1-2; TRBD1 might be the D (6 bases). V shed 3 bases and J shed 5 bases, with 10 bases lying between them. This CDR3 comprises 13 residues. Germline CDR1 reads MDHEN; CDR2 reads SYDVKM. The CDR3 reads CASSLRGSYGYTF. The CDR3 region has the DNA TGTGCCAGCAGTTTGAGGGGGAGTTATGGCTACACCTTC.

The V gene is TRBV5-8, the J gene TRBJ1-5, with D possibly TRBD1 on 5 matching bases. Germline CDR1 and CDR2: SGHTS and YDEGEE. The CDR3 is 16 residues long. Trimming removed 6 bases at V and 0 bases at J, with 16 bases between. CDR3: CASTAISGNSNQPQHF. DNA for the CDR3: TGTGCCAGCACCGCGATCTCAGGGAATAGCAATCAGCCCCAGCATTTT.

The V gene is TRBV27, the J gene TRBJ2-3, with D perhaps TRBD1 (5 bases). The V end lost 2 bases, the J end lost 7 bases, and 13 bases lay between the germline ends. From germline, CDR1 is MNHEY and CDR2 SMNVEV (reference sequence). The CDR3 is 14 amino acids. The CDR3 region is CASSLGAQSHTQYF. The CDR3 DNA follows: TGTGCCAGCAGTTTAGGGGCCCAGAGCCATACGCAGTATTTT.

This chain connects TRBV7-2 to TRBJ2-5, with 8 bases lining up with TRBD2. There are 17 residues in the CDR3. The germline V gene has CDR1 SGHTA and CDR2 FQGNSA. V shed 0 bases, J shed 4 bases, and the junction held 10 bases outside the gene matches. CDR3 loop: CASSLAAGGLEGETQYF. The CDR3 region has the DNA TGTGCCAGCAGCTTAGCGGCGGGGGGTCTGGAGGGAGAGACCCAGTACTTC.

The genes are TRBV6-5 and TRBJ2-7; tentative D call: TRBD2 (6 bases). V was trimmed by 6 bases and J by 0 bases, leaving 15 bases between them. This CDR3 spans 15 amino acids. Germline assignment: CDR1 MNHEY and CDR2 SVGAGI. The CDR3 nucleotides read TGTGCCAGCAGAAGTCTAGCGCCTAACTCCTACGAGCAGTACTTC. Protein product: CASRSLAPNSYEQYF.

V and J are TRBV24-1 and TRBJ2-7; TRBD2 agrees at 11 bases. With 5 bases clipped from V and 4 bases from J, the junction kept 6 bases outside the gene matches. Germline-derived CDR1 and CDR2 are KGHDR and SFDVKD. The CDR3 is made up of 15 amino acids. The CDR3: CATSARLAGQYEQYF. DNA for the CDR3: TGTGCCACCAGTGCAAGACTAGCGGGACAATACGAGCAGTACTTC.